The 21 T cell receptor beta chains listed next were all sequenced from one sample in a study of CD8+CD57+ T cells in acquired aplastic anemia. Genomic DNA served as template for TCR beta VDJ and CDR3 profiling. TCRdb itself ran the reads through MiXCR, one entry per CDR3 protein. The data contain 100,000 to 150,000 distinct CDR3 sequences, around two fifths of them seen just once; the ten biggest clones take up 8.4%. Sequenced input: sorted CD4+, CD8+, or CD8+CD57+ T cells (not recorded which) from PBMCs. These receptor sequences come from a human donor in good health, serving as a control.

This clonotype occurred many times. The chain couples TRBV19 to TRBJ1-1; possible D gene TRBD1, 6 bases. Germline V gene sequence: CDR1 LNHDA, CDR2 SQIVND (reference sequence). Trimming left V 3 bases short and J 5 bases short, with 13 bases between. The CDR3 runs to 14 residues. This chain's CDR3 is CASSILSGETEAFF. CDR3 in DNA: TGTGCCAGTAGTATTCTGTCAGGGGAAACTGAAGCTTTCTTT.

As for this clonotype: Given a much more abundant clone one base away, this may be a read error. This sequence joins TRBV20-1 and TRBJ2-4; the match to TRBD2 covers 7 bases. Per germline, CDR1 DFQATT and CDR2 SNEGSKA (reference sequence). The CDR3 contains 14 residues. CDR3 sequence reads: CGARRGGRGNIQYF. The CDR3 bases are TGCGGTGCTAGAAGGGGAGGGCGAGGAAACATTCAGTACTTC.

On this clonotype: A read error may produce the germline difference seen at one junction end. The J gene is TRBJ1-5, the V gene TRBV2; no clear D gene. CDR1 is SNHLY and CDR2 is FYNNEI in the germline V gene. There are 14 residues in the CDR3. CDR3 residues: CVSSDMYSNQPQHF. The CDR3 DNA sequence: TGTGTCAGCAGCGACATGTATAGCAATCAGCCTCAGCATTTT.

V and J are TRBV27 and TRBJ2-5; no definite D call. The CDR3 is 14 amino acids. V lost 8 bases to trimming and J lost 1 base, with 14 bases between them. Germline CDR1 is MNHEY and CDR2 is SMNVEV (reference sequence). The chain's CDR3 is CASSSRLGQETQYF. CDR3 coding DNA: TGTGCCAGCTCATCCCGCCTAGGCCAAGAGACCCAGTACTTC.

Regarding this clonotype: One end of the junction varies from germline; a read error may be responsible. V gene TRBV20-1 combines with J gene TRBJ2-3; 8 nucleotides line up with TRBD2. The CDR3 sequence is 19 residues long. CDR1 DFQATT and CDR2 SNEGSKA come from the germline V gene (reference sequence). CDR3 loop: CSASGWLAGQLETTGTQYF. The CDR3 nucleotides read TGCAGTGCTAGTGGTTGGTTAGCGGGACAACTAGAAACCACAGGTACGCAGTATTTT.

The V and J genes are TRBV28 and TRBJ1-2, with a weak D call TRBD1 (6 bases). V gave up 4 bases and J gave up 7 bases, with 13 bases separating them. The CDR3 contains 13 residues. Germline-derived CDR1 and CDR2 are MDHEN and SYDVKM. CDR3 bases: TGTGCCAGCAGTTCACAGGGTTCCGGTGGCTACACCTTC. Translation gives CASSSQGSGGYTF.

The J gene is TRBJ2-5, the V gene TRBV12-3 or TRBV12-4, with D perhaps matching TRBD2 (6 bases). V lost 6 bases to trimming and J lost 5 bases, with 16 bases between them. CDR3 size: 14 residues. CDR3: CASRLAGMGETQYF. CDR3 bases: TGTGCCAGCAGACTAGCAGGGATGGGGGAGACCCAGTACTTC.

This clonotype was recorded at least ten times. V is TRBV9 and J is TRBJ1-1; D unclear. The V end lost 0 bases, the J end lost 4 bases, and 16 bases lay between the germline ends. Germline V gene lookup returns CDR1 SGDLS and CDR2 YYNGEE. The CDR3 sequence is 16 residues long. This chain's CDR3 is CASSVGPNPWATEAFF. CDR3 DNA sequence: TGTGCCAGCAGCGTAGGCCCCAACCCATGGGCCACTGAAGCTTTCTTT. The whole variable domain, filled in from reference TRBV9 and TRBJ1-1, reads DSGVTQTPKHLITATGQRVTLRCSPRSGDLSVYWYQQSLDQGLQFLIQYYNGEERAKGNILERFSAQQFPDLHSELNLSSLELGDSALYFCASSVGPNPWATEAFFGQGTRLTVV.

In this sample, this clonotype turned up many times. This chain connects TRBV3-1 to TRBJ1-5, with a possible D match to TRBD1 (5 bases). From germline, CDR1 is LGHDT and CDR2 YNNKEL (reference sequence). V was clipped by 1 base and J by 5 bases, with 12 bases between them. CDR3 length: 15 amino acids. CDR3 in DNA: TGTGCCAGCAGCCAAGCTAGGGGAGGGGATCAGCCCCAGCATTTT. Translated, it gives CASSQARGGDQPQHF.

In its sample, this clonotype was seen many times. The rearrangement joins TRBV10-3 to TRBJ2-3; 10 bases are shared with TRBD2. The J segment lost 0 bases and the V segment lost 0 bases, leaving 9 bases of the junction unmatched. The germline gives CDR1 ENHRY, CDR2 SYGVKD. The CDR3 has 19 amino acids. CDR3 region: CAISESQLAGYPSTDTQYF. Written as DNA, the CDR3 is TGTGCCATCAGTGAGTCACAACTAGCGGGGTACCCTAGCACAGATACGCAGTATTTT.

The chain employs TRBV19 and TRBJ2-3; 9 bases line up with TRBD1. The CDR3 length is 16 residues. In germline, CDR1 is LNHDA, CDR2 SQIVND (reference sequence). The J segment lost 4 bases and the V segment lost 9 bases, leaving 14 bases of the junction unmatched. The CDR3 loop is CASAVKGTGNADTQYF. The CDR3, as DNA: TGTGCCAGCGCCGTAAAAGGGACAGGGAACGCAGATACGCAGTATTTT. The complete variable domain, with remaining parts taken from reference TRBV19 and TRBJ2-3, reads DGGITQSPKYLFRKEGQNVTLSCEQNLNHDAMYWYRQDPGQGLRLIYYSQIVNDFQKGDIAEGYSVSREKKESFPLTVTSAQKNPTAFYLCASAVKGTGNADTQYFGPGTRLTVL.

Ten or more counts support this clonotype. This chain joins TRBV18 and TRBJ1-6; a possible D gene is TRBD1 (5 bases). V dropped 3 bases and J dropped 8 bases, with 11 bases sitting between them. The V gene's germline CDR1 is KGHSH and CDR2 LQKENI. This CDR3 is 14 amino acids long. The CDR3 here is CASSPAQGYSPLHF. DNA of the CDR3: TGTGCCAGCTCACCGGCGCAGGGCTATTCACCCCTCCACTTT.

The V and J genes are TRBV6-5 and TRBJ1-1; a weak D match, TRBD1 (6 bases). The CDR3 spans 16 residues. V lost 2 bases to trimming and J lost 0 bases, with 13 bases between them. Germline V CDR1 and CDR2: MNHEY, SVGAGI. This CDR3 reads CASSYPDSVVNTEAFF. The CDR3 DNA follows: TGTGCCAGCAGTTACCCGGACAGTGTCGTGAACACTGAAGCTTTCTTT.

This chain connects TRBV5-5 to TRBJ2-5; 9 bases fit TRBD1. The germline V gene encodes CDR1 SGHKS and CDR2 YYEKEE (reference sequence). CDR3 size: 14 residues. V dropped 5 bases and J dropped 0; count of bases not matched to a gene: 2. This CDR3 is CASSRDRDQETQYF. In DNA form, the CDR3 reads TGTGCCAGCAGTCGGGACAGGGACCAAGAGACCCAGTACTTC.

This clonotype was counted ten times or more. V usage is TRBV20-1 and J usage is TRBJ2-1; 7 nucleotides align to TRBD2. Germline V lookup: CDR1 DFQATT, CDR2 SNEGSKA (reference sequence). V shed 3 bases, J shed 12 bases, and the junction held 20 bases outside the gene matches. The CDR3 has 16 amino acids. The CDR3 sequence: CSARRRVGAGSGAQFF. The CDR3 coding sequence is TGCAGTGCTAGGAGGAGAGTCGGAGCGGGATCGGGTGCGCAGTTCTTC.

In its sample, this clonotype was seen many times. The J gene is TRBJ1-1, the V gene TRBV11-3; D is undetermined. This CDR3 is 14 amino acids long. Germline V gene sequence: CDR1 SGHNT, CDR2 YENEEA. V lost 5 bases and J 7 bases, leaving 17 bases between the germline ends. CDR3 nucleotide sequence: TGTGCCAGCAGCCTTACGAATGCGCGGGGTGAAGCTTTCTTT. Translation gives CASSLTNARGEAFF.

This sequence joins TRBV25-1 and TRBJ1-1; D not resolved. This CDR3 comprises 13 residues. The V end was cut by 0 bases, the J end by 7 bases, with 9 bases between. Germline values: CDR1 MGHDK, CDR2 SYGVNS. CDR3 nucleotides: TGTGCCAGCAGTGAATACCGCGGAGTTGAAGCTTTCTTT. It yields the protein CASSEYRGVEAFF.

This chain joins TRBV9 and TRBJ1-6; D may be TRBD1 (6 bases). The CDR3 totals 16 residues. V lost 3 bases, J lost 6 bases, and 16 bases lay in between. CDR1 is SGDLS and CDR2 is YYNGEE in the germline V gene. In DNA form, the CDR3 reads TGTGCCAGCAGCGGAACCGGGACACTGACTAATTCACCCCTCCACTTT. Residues: CASSGTGTLTNSPLHF.

This clonotype was seen more than once but under ten times. One end of the junction does not line up with germline, which may come from a read error. The V gene is TRBV29-1, the J gene TRBJ1-2, with D unresolved. The CDR3 is made up of 12 amino acids. Germline values: CDR1 SQVTM, CDR2 ANQGSEA. CDR3 amino acids: CSVEEVVFGYPF. The CDR3 DNA reads TGCAGCGTTGAGGAGGTAGTGTTCGGCTACCCCTTC.

This clonotype was counted ten times or more. A much larger clone lies one base from this, so it may be a read error. V is TRBV2 and J is TRBJ1-2; no firm D call. Per the germline V gene, CDR1 is SNHLY and CDR2 is FYNNEI. The CDR3 consists of 13 residues. The germline V and J ends were trimmed by 4 bases and 5 bases, with 11 bases remaining between them. The CDR3 DNA is TGTGCCAGCAGTGCGTTGGTAGGGTATGGCTACACCTTC. Its translation is CASSALVGYGYTF.

This clonotype was counted between two and nine times. This rearrangement joins TRBV30 to TRBJ1-4, with unresolved D. Germline-derived CDR1 and CDR2 are GTSNPN and SVGIG (reference sequence). V gave up 3 bases and J gave up 4 bases, with 9 bases separating them. The length of the CDR3 is 13 residues. The CDR3 DNA reads TGTGCCTGGAGCGCTCAGCTTAATGAAAAACTGTTTTTT. Protein sequence: CAWSAQLNEKLFF.